This T cell receptor (beta chain) was recovered during a study of STAT5B mutations in CD4+ large granular lymphocyte leukemia. Deletions cut 1 base from V and 0 bases from J, with 13 bases between. CDR3 size: 17 residues. Germline-derived CDR1 and CDR2 are MGHDK and SYGVNS. Clones were read by immunoSEQ multiplex PCR, and TCRdb kept only the in-frame ones, dropping some. The sample shows more than 30,000 clones, roughly nine tenths of them seen only once. The sample consisted of CD4+ T cells from blood buffy coats. V is TRBV25-1 and J is TRBJ2-1; TRBD1 or TRBD2 may be the D gene (5 bases each). This receptor was taken from a human donor in good health. The CDR3 region has the DNA TGTGCCAGCAGTGAATTCCCGGGACCCGACTCCTACAATGAGCAGTTCTTC. This sequence encodes CASSEFPGPDSYNEQFF.